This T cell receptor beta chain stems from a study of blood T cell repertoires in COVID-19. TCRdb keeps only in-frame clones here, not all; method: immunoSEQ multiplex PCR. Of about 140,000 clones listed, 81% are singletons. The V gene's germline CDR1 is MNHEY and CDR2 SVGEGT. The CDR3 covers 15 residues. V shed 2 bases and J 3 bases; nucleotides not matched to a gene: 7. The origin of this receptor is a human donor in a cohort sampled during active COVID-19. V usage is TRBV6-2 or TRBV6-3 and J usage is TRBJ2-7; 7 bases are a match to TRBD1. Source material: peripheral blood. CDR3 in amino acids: CASSYGGQSVYEQYF. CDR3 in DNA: TGTGCCAGCAGTTACGGGGGACAGTCTGTCTACGAGCAGTACTTC.